This T cell receptor beta chain comes out of a study of blood T cell repertoires in COVID-19. Study-wide context: Donors in the United States, Italy and Spain gave samples during acute or convalescent COVID-19. T cells, B-cell-depleted T cells, or PBMCs supplied cDNA or gDNA.

In the source study's methods: Amplification with reference gene primers provided the estimates of nucleated cell counts. TCRdb's table, derived via immunoSEQ multiplex PCR, lists solely in-frame clones and lacks some. That table supplies the V and J calls and clone size; D and trimming were determined from the DNA. The table has some 320,000 clones, more than 90% seen once. Germline CDR1 is SGHTA and CDR2 is FQGNSA. The CDR3 is 15 amino acids. Trimming left V 1 base short and J 4 bases short, with 8 bases between. The sequence derives from a man aged 55-75 years who had recovered from COVID-19. Sequenced input: PBMCs or T cells enriched from blood (not recorded which). This chain joins TRBV7-2 and TRBJ1-6; a possible D gene is TRBD1 (5 bases). CDR3 loop: CASSLGGTYNSPLHF. The CDR3 bases are TGTGCCAGCAGCTTAGGTGGGACTTATAATTCACCCCTCCACTTT.